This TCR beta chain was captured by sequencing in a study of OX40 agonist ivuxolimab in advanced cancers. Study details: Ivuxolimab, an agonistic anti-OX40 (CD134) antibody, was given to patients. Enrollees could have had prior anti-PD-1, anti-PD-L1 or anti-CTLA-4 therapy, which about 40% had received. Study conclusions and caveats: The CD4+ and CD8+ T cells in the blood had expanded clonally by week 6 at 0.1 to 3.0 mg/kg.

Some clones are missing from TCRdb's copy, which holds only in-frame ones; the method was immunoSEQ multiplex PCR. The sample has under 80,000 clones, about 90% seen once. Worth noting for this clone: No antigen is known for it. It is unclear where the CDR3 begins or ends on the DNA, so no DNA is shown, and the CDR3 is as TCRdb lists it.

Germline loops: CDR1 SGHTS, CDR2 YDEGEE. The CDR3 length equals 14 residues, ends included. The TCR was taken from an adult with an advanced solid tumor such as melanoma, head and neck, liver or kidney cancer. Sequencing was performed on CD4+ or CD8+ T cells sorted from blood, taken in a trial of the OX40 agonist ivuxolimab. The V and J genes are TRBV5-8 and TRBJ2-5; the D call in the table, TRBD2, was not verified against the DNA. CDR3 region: CASSSSGGPYEQYF.